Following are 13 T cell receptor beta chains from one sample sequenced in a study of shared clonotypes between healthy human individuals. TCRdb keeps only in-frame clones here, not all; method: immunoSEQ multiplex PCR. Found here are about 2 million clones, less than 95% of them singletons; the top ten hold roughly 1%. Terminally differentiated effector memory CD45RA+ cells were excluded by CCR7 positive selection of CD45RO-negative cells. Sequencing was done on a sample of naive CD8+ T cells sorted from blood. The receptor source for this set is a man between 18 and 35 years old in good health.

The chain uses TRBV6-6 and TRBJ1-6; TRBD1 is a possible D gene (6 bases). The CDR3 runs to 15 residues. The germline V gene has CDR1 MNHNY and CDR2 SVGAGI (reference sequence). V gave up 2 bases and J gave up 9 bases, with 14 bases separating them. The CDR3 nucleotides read TGTGCCAGCAGTTACGAACAGGGATCAGGTTCACCCCTCCACTTT. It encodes CASSYEQGSGSPLHF.

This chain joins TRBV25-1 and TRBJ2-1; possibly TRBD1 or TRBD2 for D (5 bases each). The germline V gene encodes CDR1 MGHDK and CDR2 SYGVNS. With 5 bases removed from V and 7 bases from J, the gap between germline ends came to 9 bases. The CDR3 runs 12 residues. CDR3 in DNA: TGTGCCAGCAGTAGAGGGGAGAATGAGCAGTTCTTC. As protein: CASSRGENEQFF.

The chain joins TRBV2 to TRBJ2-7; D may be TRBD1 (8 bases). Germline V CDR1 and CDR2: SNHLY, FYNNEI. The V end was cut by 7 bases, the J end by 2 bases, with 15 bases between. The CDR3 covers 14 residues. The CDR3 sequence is CASTYRGTTYEQYF. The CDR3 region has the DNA TGTGCCAGCACGTACAGGGGGACTACCTACGAGCAGTACTTC. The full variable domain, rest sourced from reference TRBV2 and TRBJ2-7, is EPEVTQTPSHQVTQMGQEVILRCVPISNHLYFYWYRQILGQKVEFLVSFYNNEISEKSEIFDDQFSVERPDGSNFTLKIRSTKLEDSAMYFCASTYRGTTYEQYFGPGTRLTVT.

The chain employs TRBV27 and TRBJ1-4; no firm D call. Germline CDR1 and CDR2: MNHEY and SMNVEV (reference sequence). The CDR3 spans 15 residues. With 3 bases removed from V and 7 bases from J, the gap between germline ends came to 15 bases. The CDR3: CASSFGSRRAEKLFF. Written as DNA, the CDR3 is TGTGCCAGCAGTTTTGGATCTCGTCGGGCTGAAAAACTGTTTTTT.

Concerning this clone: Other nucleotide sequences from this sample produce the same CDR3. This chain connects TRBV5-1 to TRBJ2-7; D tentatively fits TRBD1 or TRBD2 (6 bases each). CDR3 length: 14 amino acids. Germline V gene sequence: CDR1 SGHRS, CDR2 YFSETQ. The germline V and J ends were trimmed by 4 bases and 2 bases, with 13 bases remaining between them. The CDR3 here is CASSPEGGPYEQYF. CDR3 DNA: TGCGCCAGCAGCCCGGAGGGGGGTCCCTACGAGCAGTACTTC.

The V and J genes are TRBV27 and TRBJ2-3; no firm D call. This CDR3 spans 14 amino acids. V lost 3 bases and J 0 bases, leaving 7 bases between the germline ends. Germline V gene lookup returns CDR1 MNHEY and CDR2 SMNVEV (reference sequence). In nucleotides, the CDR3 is TGTGCCAGCAGTTTCGTCACTAGCACAGATACGCAGTATTTT. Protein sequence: CASSFVTSTDTQYF.

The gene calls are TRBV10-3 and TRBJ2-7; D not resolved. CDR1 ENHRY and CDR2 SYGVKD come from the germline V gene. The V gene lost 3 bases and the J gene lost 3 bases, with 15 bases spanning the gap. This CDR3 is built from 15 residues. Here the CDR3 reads CAISDLPDTDYEQYF. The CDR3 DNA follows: TGTGCCATCAGTGACTTACCAGACACGGACTACGAGCAGTACTTC.

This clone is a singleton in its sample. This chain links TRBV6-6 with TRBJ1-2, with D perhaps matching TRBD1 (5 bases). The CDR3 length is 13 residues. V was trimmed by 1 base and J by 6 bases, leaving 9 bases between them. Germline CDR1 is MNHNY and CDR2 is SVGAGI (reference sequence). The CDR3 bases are TGTGCCAGCAGTTACTTAGGGGCTGATGGCTACACCTTC. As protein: CASSYLGADGYTF.

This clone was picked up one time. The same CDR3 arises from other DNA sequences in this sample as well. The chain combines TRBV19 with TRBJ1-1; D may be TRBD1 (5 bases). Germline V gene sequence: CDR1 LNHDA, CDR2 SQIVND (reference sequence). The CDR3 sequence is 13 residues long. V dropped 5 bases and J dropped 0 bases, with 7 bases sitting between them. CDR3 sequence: CASSEGMNTEAFF. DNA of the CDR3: TGTGCCAGTAGTGAGGGGATGAACACTGAAGCTTTCTTT.

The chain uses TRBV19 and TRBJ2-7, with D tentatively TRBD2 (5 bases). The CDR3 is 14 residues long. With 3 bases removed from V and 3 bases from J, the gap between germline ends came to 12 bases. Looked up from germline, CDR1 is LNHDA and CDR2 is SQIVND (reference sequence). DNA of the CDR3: TGTGCCAGTAGTATTATTCCTAGCAGCTACGAGCAGTACTTC. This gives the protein CASSIIPSSYEQYF.

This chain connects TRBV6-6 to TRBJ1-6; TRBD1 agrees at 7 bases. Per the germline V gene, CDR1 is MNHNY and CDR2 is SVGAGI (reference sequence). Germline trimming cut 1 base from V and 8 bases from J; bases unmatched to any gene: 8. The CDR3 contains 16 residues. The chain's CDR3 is CASSYYPGGEDSPLHF. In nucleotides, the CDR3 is TGTGCCAGCAGTTACTACCCAGGGGGTGAGGATTCACCCCTCCACTTT.

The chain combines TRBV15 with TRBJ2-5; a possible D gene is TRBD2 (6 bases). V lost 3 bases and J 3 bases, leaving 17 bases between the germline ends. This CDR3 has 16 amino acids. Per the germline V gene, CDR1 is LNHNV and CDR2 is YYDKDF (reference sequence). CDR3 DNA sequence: TGTGCCACCAGCAGTACCATCGGGCCTAGCGAAGAGACCCAGTACTTC. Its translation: CATSSTIGPSEETQYF.

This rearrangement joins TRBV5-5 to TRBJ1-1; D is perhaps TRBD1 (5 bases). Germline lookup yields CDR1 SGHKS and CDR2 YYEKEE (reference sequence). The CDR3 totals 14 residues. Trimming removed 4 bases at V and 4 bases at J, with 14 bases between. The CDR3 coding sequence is TGTGCCAGCAGCCCCTGGGACGGCGGCACTGAAGCTTTCTTT. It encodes CASSPWDGGTEAFF. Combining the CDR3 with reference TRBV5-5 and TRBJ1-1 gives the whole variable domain DAGVTQSPTHLIKTRGQQVTLRCSPISGHKSVSWYQQVLGQGPQFIFQYYEKEERGRGNFPDRFSARQFPNYSSELNVNALLLGDSALYLCASSPWDGGTEAFFGQGTRLTVV.